This T cell receptor beta chain came from a study of blood T cell repertoires in COVID-19. Study-level information: There were acute and convalescent COVID-19 samples, and they came from the United States, Italy and Spain.

This table comes from immunoSEQ multiplex PCR, and its TCRdb copy is limited to in-frame clones, with some not included. The sample lists 210,000 or so clones, over 80% seen once, with around 5% in the top ten. The V and J ends lost 5 bases and 5 bases, in that order; junction bases with no gene match: 9. Per the germline V gene, CDR1 is SQVTM and CDR2 is ANQGSEA. The CDR3 covers 14 residues. The source material was peripheral blood. The chain employs TRBV29-1 and TRBJ2-1; TRBD1 aligns across 7 bases. The receptor was derived from a human donor in a cohort sampled during active COVID-19. The CDR3 DNA follows: TGCAGCGTTAGTACCGGGACAGCGAACAATGAGCAGTTCTTC. Its protein product is CSVSTGTANNEQFF.